The 8 T cell receptor beta chains below all came from one sample that was sequenced in a study of blood T cell repertoires in COVID-19. Generated by immunoSEQ multiplex PCR, the TCRdb table keeps only in-frame clones and is missing some. Of about 39,000 clones listed, 80% to 95% were seen once; the top ten hold 2% to 2.5%. The sample was peripheral blood. The source is a man in his forties or fifties with active COVID-19.

This clone was counted between two and nine times. The chain is built from TRBV7-6 and TRBJ1-6, with D perhaps TRBD1 (6 bases). This CDR3 has 14 residues. The V and J ends lost 2 bases and 10 bases respectively, with 12 bases between them. The germline CDR1 and CDR2 sequences are SGHVS and FNYEAQ. The CDR3, as DNA: TGTGCCAGCAGCTTAAGGGGGGAGGGCTCACCCCTCCACTTT. Translation: CASSLRGEGSPLHF. Together with reference TRBV7-6 and TRBJ1-6, the CDR3 gives the full variable domain: GAGVSQSPRYKVTKRGQDVALRCDPISGHVSLYWYRQALGQGPEFLTYFNYEAQQDKSGLPNDRFSAERPEGSISTLTIQRTEQRDSAMYRCASSLRGEGSPLHFGNGTRLTVT.

The rearrangement uses TRBV11-2 and TRBJ2-1; D ambiguous. V was shortened by 1 base and J by 0 bases, with 16 bases between the two germline ends. Germline lookup yields CDR1 SGHAT and CDR2 FQNNGV. The CDR3 spans 18 residues. This chain's CDR3 is CASSLGKNSLDSYNEQFF. The CDR3 DNA reads TGTGCCAGCAGCTTAGGGAAAAATAGCCTAGACTCCTACAATGAGCAGTTCTTC. The full variable domain, in which reference TRBV11-2 and TRBJ2-1 provide the parts outside the CDR3, is EAGVAQSPRYKIIEKRQSVAFWCNPISGHATLYWYQQILGQGPKLLIQFQNNGVVDDSQLPKDRFSAERLKGVDSTLKIQPAKLEDSAVYLCASSLGKNSLDSYNEQFFGPGTRLTVL.

The V and J genes are TRBV27 and TRBJ2-7; tentatively, D is TRBD2 (5 bases). This CDR3 is built from 15 residues. Trimming pared 2 bases from V and 2 bases from J, leaving 13 bases between. Germline CDR1 reads MNHEY; CDR2 reads SMNVEV (reference sequence). In DNA, the CDR3 is TGTGCCAGCAGTTTAAGGCGGGTCTCAACCTACGAGCAGTACTTC. It codes for CASSLRRVSTYEQYF.

V is TRBV3-1 (or the pseudogene TRBV3-2) and J is TRBJ2-7; 7 positions match TRBD1. There are 15 residues in the CDR3. With 0 bases clipped from V and 2 bases from J, the junction kept 4 bases outside the gene matches. CDR1 is LGHDT and CDR2 is YNNKEL in the germline V gene (reference sequence). CDR3 DNA: TGTGCCAGCAGCCAAGAGAGGCAGGGGGCCTACGAGCAGTACTTC. Its protein product is CASSQERQGAYEQYF.

J is TRBJ2-5 and V is TRBV6-2 or TRBV6-3; D remains unclear. The CDR3 runs 11 residues. Germline V gives CDR1 MNHEY, CDR2 SVGEGT. V was pared by 4 bases and J by 5 bases, with 5 bases between. DNA for the CDR3: TGTGCCAGCAGTTCTGGCGAGACCCAGTACTTC. Translated: CASSSGETQYF.

J is TRBJ2-5 and V is TRBV30; D is undetermined. V shed 4 bases and J shed 3 bases, with 12 bases lying between them. The CDR3 is 13 amino acids. Germline V gene data show CDR1 as GTSNPN and CDR2 as SVGIG (reference sequence). Here the CDR3 reads CAWMRLGEETQYF. As DNA, the CDR3 is TGTGCCTGGATGAGGCTAGGAGAAGAGACCCAGTACTTC.

The genes are TRBV2 and TRBJ1-4, with 9 bases that match TRBD1. Germline V gene sequence: CDR1 SNHLY, CDR2 FYNNEI. The V segment lost 5 bases and the J segment 8 bases; nucleotides outside the gene matches: 6. The CDR3 sequence is 14 residues long. The CDR3: CASSMTGGEEKLFF. In nucleotides, the CDR3 is TGTGCCAGCAGTATGACAGGGGGAGAAGAAAAACTGTTTTTT.

This chain uses TRBV28 with TRBJ1-5; TRBD1 matches at 7 bases. CDR1 and CDR2 from the germline V gene are MDHEN and SYDVKM. V lost 6 bases to trimming and J lost 0 bases; unmatched junction nucleotides: 5. This CDR3 is built from 15 residues. The CDR3 DNA is TGTGCCAGCAGCCCTGGGACAGCTAGCAATCAGCCCCAGCATTTT. It specifies CASSPGTASNQPQHF.